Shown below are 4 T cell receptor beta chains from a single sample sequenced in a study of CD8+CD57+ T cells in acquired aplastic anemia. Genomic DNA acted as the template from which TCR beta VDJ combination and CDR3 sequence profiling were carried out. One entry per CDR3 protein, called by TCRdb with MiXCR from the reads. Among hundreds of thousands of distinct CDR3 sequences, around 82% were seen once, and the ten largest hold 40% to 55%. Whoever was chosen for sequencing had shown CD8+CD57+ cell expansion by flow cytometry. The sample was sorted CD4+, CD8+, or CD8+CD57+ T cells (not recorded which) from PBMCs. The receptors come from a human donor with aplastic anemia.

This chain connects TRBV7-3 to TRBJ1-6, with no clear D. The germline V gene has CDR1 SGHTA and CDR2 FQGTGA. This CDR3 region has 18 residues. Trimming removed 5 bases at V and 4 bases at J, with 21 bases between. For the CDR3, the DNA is TGTGCCAGCAGCGTGGAGAGGCTTGCGGGCTCATATAATTCACCCCTCCACTTT. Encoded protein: CASSVERLAGSYNSPLHF.

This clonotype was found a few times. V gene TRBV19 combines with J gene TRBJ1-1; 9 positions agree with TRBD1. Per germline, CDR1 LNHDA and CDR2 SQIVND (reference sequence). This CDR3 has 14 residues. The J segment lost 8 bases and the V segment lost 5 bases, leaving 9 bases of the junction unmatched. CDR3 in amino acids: CASSSDRGGREAFF. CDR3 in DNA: TGTGCCAGTAGTTCGGACAGGGGCGGTAGGGAAGCTTTCTTT.

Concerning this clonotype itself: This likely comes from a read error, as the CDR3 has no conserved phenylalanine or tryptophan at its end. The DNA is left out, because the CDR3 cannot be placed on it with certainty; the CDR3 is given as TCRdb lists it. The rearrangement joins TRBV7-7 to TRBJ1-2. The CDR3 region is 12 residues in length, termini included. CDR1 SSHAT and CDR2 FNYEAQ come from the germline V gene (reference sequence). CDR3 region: CASSLVGRLNTE.

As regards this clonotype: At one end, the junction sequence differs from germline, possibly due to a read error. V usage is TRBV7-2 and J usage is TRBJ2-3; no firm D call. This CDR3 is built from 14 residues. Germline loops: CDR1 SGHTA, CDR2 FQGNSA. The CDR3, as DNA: TGTGCCAGCAGCTTAGGGGTAAGTACCGATGGCTACACTTTT. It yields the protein CASSLGVSTDGYTF.